This is a list of T cell receptor beta chains from one sample in a study of cytomegalovirus exposure and HLA in healthy donors. The table came from immunoSEQ multiplex PCR; TCRdb's copy has only in-frame clones and leaves some out. The sample lists 70,000 to 90,000 clones, approximately 82% occurring once. The sample consisted of PBMCs. Receptor source: a man in his forties in good health and CMV-seronegative. Both conserved end residues are part of each CDR3. A D gene is named only where the DNA matches it firmly. Some rows have no size entry. The others give once, few or many, or a class for an expanded clone.

clone_size: NA; d_call: NA; j_call: TRBJ1-3; v_call: TRBV2; cdr3_length: 14; cdr3_nt: TGTGCCAGCAGCGTCGACAGTTCTGGAAACACCATATATTTT; cdr3_aa: CASSVDSSGNTIYF
clone_size: few; d_call: NA; j_call: TRBJ2-3; v_call: TRBV2; cdr3_length: 16; cdr3_nt: TGTGCCAGCAGCGAGGACAGTTCCCCTAGCACAGATACGCAGTATTTT; cdr3_aa: CASSEDSSPSTDTQYF
clone_size: NA; d_call: NA; j_call: TRBJ1-1; v_call: TRBV30; cdr3_length: 14; cdr3_nt: TGTGCCTGGAGTTACGGACAGATGAACACTGAAGCTTTCTTT; cdr3_aa: CAWSYGQMNTEAFF
clone_size: NA; d_call: NA; j_call: TRBJ2-3; v_call: TRBV5-1; cdr3_length: 16; cdr3_nt: TGCGCCAGCAGCGTAAACGGACGGGGGGCGCGAGATACGCAGTATTTT; cdr3_aa: CASSVNGRGARDTQYF
clone_size: NA; d_call: TRBD1; j_call: TRBJ1-5; v_call: TRBV6-1; cdr3_length: 14; cdr3_nt: TGTGCCAGCAGTGGACAGGGGAGCAATCAGCCCCAGCATTTT; cdr3_aa: CASSGQGSNQPQHF
clone_size: NA; d_call: NA; j_call: TRBJ1-5; v_call: TRBV19; cdr3_length: 18; cdr3_nt: TGTGCCAGTAGTATACCGCCGGGACAATCTTATAGCAATCAGCCCCAGCATTTT; cdr3_aa: CASSIPPGQSYSNQPQHF
clone_size: NA; d_call: NA; j_call: TRBJ2-1; v_call: TRBV30; cdr3_length: 13; cdr3_nt: TGTGCCTGGGAGACTAGCTCCTACAATGAGCAGTTCTTC; cdr3_aa: CAWETSSYNEQFF
clone_size: NA; d_call: NA; j_call: TRBJ2-7; v_call: TRBV6-5; cdr3_length: 15; cdr3_nt: TGTGCCAGCAGACTACAACCAAGGGGTTCCTACGAGCAGTACTTC; cdr3_aa: CASRLQPRGSYEQYF
clone_size: once; d_call: TRBD2; j_call: TRBJ2-7; v_call: TRBV13; cdr3_length: 15; cdr3_nt: TGTGCCAGCAGATTGGGACTAGCGGGAGGGCAAGGGCAGTACTTC; cdr3_aa: CASRLGLAGGQGQYF
clone_size: NA; d_call: TRBD2; j_call: TRBJ2-1; v_call: TRBV4-1; cdr3_length: 15; cdr3_nt: TGCGCCAGCACGATAGCGGGGGCCTCCTACAATGAGCAGTTCTTC; cdr3_aa: CASTIAGASYNEQFF
clone_size: NA; d_call: TRBD2; j_call: TRBJ2-1; v_call: TRBV7-6; cdr3_length: 14; cdr3_nt: TGTGCCAGCAGCTCTAGCGGGGGGCTTGATGAGCAGTTCTTC; cdr3_aa: CASSSSGGLDEQFF
clone_size: NA; d_call: TRBD1; j_call: TRBJ1-1; v_call: TRBV27; cdr3_length: 15; cdr3_nt: TGTGCCAGCTCTCGGACAGGGGGCAGGGTCACTGAAGCTTTCTTT; cdr3_aa: CASSRTGGRVTEAFF
clone_size: NA; d_call: TRBD2; j_call: TRBJ2-1; v_call: TRBV6-4; cdr3_length: 15; cdr3_nt: TGTGCCAGCAGTCCGACTAGCGGGAGTAGCAATGAGCAGTTCTTC; cdr3_aa: CASSPTSGSSNEQFF
clone_size: NA; d_call: TRBD2; j_call: TRBJ2-1; v_call: TRBV7-6; cdr3_length: 16; cdr3_nt: TGTGCCAGCAGCTTCCTAACTAGCGGGAGCTACAATGAGCAGTTCTTC; cdr3_aa: CASSFLTSGSYNEQFF
clone_size: NA; d_call: NA; j_call: TRBJ2-7; v_call: TRBV5-1; cdr3_length: 17; cdr3_nt: TGCGCCAGCAGCTTGGTCAGTGTCAGGTTGTTCCCCTACGAGCAGTACTTC; cdr3_aa: CASSLVSVRLFPYEQYF
clone_size: NA; d_call: TRBD1; j_call: TRBJ1-1; v_call: TRBV5-4; cdr3_length: 13; cdr3_nt: TGTGCCAGCAGCTGGACAGGGTCTGGTGAAGCTTTCTTT; cdr3_aa: CASSWTGSGEAFF
clone_size: NA; d_call: TRBD2; j_call: TRBJ2-1; v_call: TRBV27; cdr3_length: 15; cdr3_nt: TGTGCCAGCAGTTTATCGCTAGCGGGGTACAATGAGCAGTTCTTC; cdr3_aa: CASSLSLAGYNEQFF
clone_size: NA; d_call: TRBD1; j_call: TRBJ2-7; v_call: TRBV6-1; cdr3_length: 13; cdr3_nt: TGTGCCAGCAGGACAGGGGTCCTCTACGAGCAGTACTTC; cdr3_aa: CASRTGVLYEQYF
clone_size: NA; d_call: TRBD1; j_call: TRBJ2-1; v_call: TRBV11-3; cdr3_length: 14; cdr3_nt: TGTGCCAGCAGCTTAGACAGGGGGATTAATGAGCAGTTCTTC; cdr3_aa: CASSLDRGINEQFF
clone_size: NA; d_call: TRBD1; j_call: TRBJ2-7; v_call: TRBV7-3; cdr3_length: 15; cdr3_nt: TGTGCCAGCAGCTTACGCTCGGGGACAGACTACGAGCAGTACTTC; cdr3_aa: CASSLRSGTDYEQYF
clone_size: NA; d_call: TRBD2; j_call: TRBJ2-1; v_call: TRBV7-2; cdr3_length: 13; cdr3_nt: TGTGCCAGCAGCCCGCGAACTAGCGGGGAGCAGTTCTTC; cdr3_aa: CASSPRTSGEQFF
clone_size: NA; d_call: TRBD1; j_call: TRBJ1-2; v_call: TRBV5-1; cdr3_length: 13; cdr3_nt: TGCGCCAGCAGCTTGGACAGGGGGTATGGCTACACCTTC; cdr3_aa: CASSLDRGYGYTF
clone_size: NA; d_call: NA; j_call: TRBJ1-3; v_call: TRBV5-1; cdr3_length: 14; cdr3_nt: TGCGCCAGCAGCCCGGGGACATTCGGAAACACCATATATTTT; cdr3_aa: CASSPGTFGNTIYF
clone_size: NA; d_call: TRBD1; j_call: TRBJ2-1; v_call: TRBV30; cdr3_length: 16; cdr3_nt: TGTGCCTGGAGTTGGGGGGACAGGGGGTTATACAATGAGCAGTTCTTC; cdr3_aa: CAWSWGDRGLYNEQFF
clone_size: NA; d_call: NA; j_call: TRBJ2-7; v_call: TRBV29-1; cdr3_length: 18; cdr3_nt: TGCAGCGTTGAAGATCAAGGGGGTCAGACCGGCTTGTACTACGAGCAGTACTTC; cdr3_aa: CSVEDQGGQTGLYYEQYF
clone_size: NA; d_call: NA; j_call: TRBJ2-7; v_call: TRBV7-6; cdr3_length: 13; cdr3_nt: TGTGCCAGCGCTGGGCCCGAAACCTACGAGCAGTACTTC; cdr3_aa: CASAGPETYEQYF
clone_size: NA; d_call: TRBD1; j_call: TRBJ1-2; v_call: TRBV29-1; cdr3_length: 14; cdr3_nt: TGCAGCTCAGTCAGGGCAGGGGGTATCGATGGCTACCCCTTC; cdr3_aa: CSSVRAGGIDGYPF
clone_size: NA; d_call: NA; j_call: TRBJ1-4; v_call: TRBV5-4; cdr3_length: 14; cdr3_nt: TGTGCCAGCAGCTTGGAACAGACTAATGAAAAACTGTTTTTT; cdr3_aa: CASSLEQTNEKLFF
clone_size: NA; d_call: TRBD1; j_call: TRBJ1-3; v_call: TRBV19; cdr3_length: 18; cdr3_nt: TGTGCCAGTAGTTCCCGGGACAGGGCGAGAGTCGCTGGAAACACCATATATTTT; cdr3_aa: CASSSRDRARVAGNTIYF
clone_size: NA; d_call: NA; j_call: TRBJ1-1; v_call: TRBV29-1; cdr3_length: 11; cdr3_nt: TGCAGCGTTGTGCCGGGATCTCAAGCTTTCTTT; cdr3_aa: CSVVPGSQAFF
clone_size: NA; d_call: NA; j_call: TRBJ2-5; v_call: TRBV19; cdr3_length: 12; cdr3_nt: TGTGCCCGGTTCTCTGGGCCAGAGACCCAGTACTTC; cdr3_aa: CARFSGPETQYF
clone_size: once; d_call: NA; j_call: TRBJ1-1; v_call: TRBV7-3; cdr3_length: 13; cdr3_nt: TGTGCCAGCAAGAGGACAGAGAACACTGAAGCTTTCTTT; cdr3_aa: CASKRTENTEAFF
clone_size: NA; d_call: TRBD2; j_call: TRBJ2-4; v_call: TRBV25-1; cdr3_length: 14; cdr3_nt: TGTGCCAGCAGTGAATCGTCGGGGAGGGACATTCAGTACTTC; cdr3_aa: CASSESSGRDIQYF
clone_size: NA; d_call: TRBD2; j_call: TRBJ2-1; v_call: TRBV29-1; cdr3_length: 17; cdr3_nt: TGCAGCGTTGTGTCCAGCGGGAGGGCCCTACAGGTTAATGAGCAGTTCTTC; cdr3_aa: CSVVSSGRALQVNEQFF
clone_size: NA; d_call: NA; j_call: TRBJ1-4; v_call: TRBV25-1; cdr3_length: 16; cdr3_nt: TGTGCCAGCAGTGAGTCTCCAGGCTGGACTAATGAAAAACTGTTTTTT; cdr3_aa: CASSESPGWTNEKLFF
clone_size: NA; d_call: NA; j_call: TRBJ2-2; v_call: TRBV7-9; cdr3_length: 18; cdr3_nt: TGTGCCAGTCCCCCTACCCGGGCAGGGCCTGTGAACACCGGGGAGCTGTTTTTT; cdr3_aa: CASPPTRAGPVNTGELFF
clone_size: NA; d_call: NA; j_call: TRBJ1-5; v_call: TRBV19; cdr3_length: 12; cdr3_nt: TGTGCCAGTAGTATCCGGCCAGGGCGCCAGCATTTT; cdr3_aa: CASSIRPGRQHF
clone_size: NA; d_call: NA; j_call: TRBJ2-7; v_call: TRBV19; cdr3_length: 15; cdr3_nt: TGTGCCAGTAGTATAGAAGGGGCACTCTCCTACGAGCAGTACTTC; cdr3_aa: CASSIEGALSYEQYF
clone_size: few; d_call: NA; j_call: TRBJ1-1; v_call: TRBV4-2; cdr3_length: 14; cdr3_nt: TGTGCCAGCAGCCAAGATCCAGAGAACACTGAAGCTTTCTTT; cdr3_aa: CASSQDPENTEAFF
clone_size: NA; d_call: TRBD2; j_call: TRBJ2-7; v_call: TRBV4-2; cdr3_length: 15; cdr3_nt: TGTGCCAGCAGCGCCAGGACTAGCGGGGGCTACGAGCAGTACTTC; cdr3_aa: CASSARTSGGYEQYF
clone_size: few; d_call: NA; j_call: TRBJ1-2; v_call: TRBV5-4; cdr3_length: 13; cdr3_nt: TGTGCCAGCAGCCCGCGGGTCCCCTATGGCTACACCTTC; cdr3_aa: CASSPRVPYGYTF
clone_size: NA; d_call: NA; j_call: TRBJ1-3; v_call: TRBV6-5; cdr3_length: 12; cdr3_nt: TGTGCCAGCATCAACTCTGGAAACACCATATATTTT; cdr3_aa: CASINSGNTIYF
clone_size: once; d_call: TRBD1; j_call: TRBJ2-7; v_call: TRBV28; cdr3_length: 14; cdr3_nt: TGTGCCAGCAGAGGACAGGTTGGGTCCTACGAGCAGTACTTC; cdr3_aa: CASRGQVGSYEQYF
clone_size: once; d_call: NA; j_call: TRBJ2-1; v_call: TRBV30; cdr3_length: 13; cdr3_nt: TGTGCCTGGACAGTAAACTCCTACAATGAGCAGTTCTTC; cdr3_aa: CAWTVNSYNEQFF
clone_size: NA; d_call: NA; j_call: TRBJ2-7; v_call: TRBV7-8; cdr3_length: 14; cdr3_nt: TGTGCCAGCAGCGTAGTCACTAGCAGCTACGAGCAGTACTTC; cdr3_aa: CASSVVTSSYEQYF
clone_size: NA; d_call: TRBD1; j_call: TRBJ2-3; v_call: TRBV5-1; cdr3_length: 14; cdr3_nt: TGCGCCAGCAGCTTTGACAGGGGAGGCGATACGCAGTATTTT; cdr3_aa: CASSFDRGGDTQYF
clone_size: NA; d_call: TRBD1; j_call: TRBJ2-1; v_call: TRBV5-1; cdr3_length: 15; cdr3_nt: TGCGCCAGCAGCTTGGGCGGGACAGGGCCCAATGAGCAGTTCTTC; cdr3_aa: CASSLGGTGPNEQFF
clone_size: NA; d_call: TRBD1; j_call: TRBJ2-4; v_call: TRBV5-1; cdr3_length: 15; cdr3_nt: TGCGCCAGCAGCCCCAGGACAGGGGGCGCGAACATTCAGTACTTC; cdr3_aa: CASSPRTGGANIQYF
clone_size: few; d_call: NA; j_call: TRBJ1-1; v_call: TRBV5-6; cdr3_length: 13; cdr3_nt: TGTGCCAGCAGCTTGGTCCGAGCGAAGGTTTCTTTCTTT; cdr3_aa: CASSLVRAKVSFF
clone_size: NA; d_call: NA; j_call: TRBJ1-4; v_call: TRBV7-9; cdr3_length: 15; cdr3_nt: TGTGCCAGCAGCCCAGGCATTGCAACTAATGAAAAACTGTTTTTT; cdr3_aa: CASSPGIATNEKLFF